There are a few counts of the clone carrying this T cell receptor beta chain. The antigen is unknown. The record originates from a study of human T cells and chemical hapten exposure. The length of the CDR3 is 18 residues. Per the germline V gene, CDR1 is ENHRY and CDR2 is SYGVKD. The trim removed 7 bases at V and 0 bases at J, leaving 13 bases unmatched. TCRdb reprocessed the RACE reads with MiXCR, giving one entry per CDR3 protein. The repertoire includes around 350,000 distinct CDR3 sequences, approximately 5% of them detected once, and over 7% sits in the top ten. Described time point: pre-sensitization, week 0. Treatment specified: therapeutic diphenylcyclopropenone sensitization with weekly scalp DPC. Notes on the study in general: With patch test score, the counts of PT1 expanded TCRs showed a positive correlation.

The starting material was whole blood, obtained in connection with sensitization to the hapten diphenylcyclopropenone (DPC). The chain is built from TRBV10-3 and TRBJ2-1, with 9 nucleotides matching TRBD2. The sequence derives from a woman between 18 and 30 years old with alopecia areata. Some clones in this sample may be carry-over from other donors' samples. CDR3 loop: CAINQGSGGRSSYNEQFF. In nucleotides, the CDR3 is TGTGCCATCAACCAGGGTAGCGGGGGACGGAGCTCCTACAATGAGCAGTTCTTC.